One and the same sample provided the 19 T cell receptor beta chains below, sequenced in a study of persistence of HIV-infected CD4 T cells. Cells were stimulated with overlapping HIV-1 Gag 15-mer peptides. CD4+ T cells upregulating both CD40 ligand and CD69 were sorted as responding cells. This was the immunoSEQ version 4 assay in survey mode. Clones were read by immunoSEQ multiplex PCR, and TCRdb kept only the in-frame ones, dropping some. The sample records some 30,000 clones, roughly 70% being singletons. No antigen is known for these receptors. Sequenced here: CD4+ T cells sorted from PBMCs after approximately 18-hour stimulation, sampled from a patient who received antiretroviral therapy. These receptors were obtained from an adult man with HIV who was CMV-seropositive.

This clone was found a few times. J is TRBJ2-7 and V is TRBV7-2, with D maybe TRBD2 (5 bases). The CDR3 covers 14 residues. The germline CDR1 and CDR2 sequences are SGHTA and FQGNSA. The V end lost 6 bases, the J end lost 6 bases, and 18 bases lay between the germline ends. CDR3 bases: TGTGCCAGCAGTTTGGGCCCTTCTGCGGGCGAGCAGTACTTC. Amino acid sequence: CASSLGPSAGEQYF.

This chain joins TRBV28 and TRBJ1-1; D gene uncertain. Trimming shortened V by 2 bases and J by 0 bases, and 7 bases separated the two germline ends. CDR3 length equals 14 residues. The germline gives CDR1 MDHEN, CDR2 SYDVKM. As DNA, the CDR3 is TGTGCCAGCAGTTTAGAACAGATGAACACTGAAGCTTTCTTT. Translated: CASSLEQMNTEAFF.

The chain uses TRBV19 and TRBJ2-4; D gene unclear. Germline V gene lookup returns CDR1 LNHDA and CDR2 SQIVND (reference sequence). The CDR3 sequence is 16 residues long. The ends were cut back, 5 bases at V and 0 bases at J, with 14 bases in the middle. The CDR3 DNA sequence: TGTGCCAGTAGTCAAGAGCTCGCTCTAGCCAAAAACATTCAGTACTTC. Protein: CASSQELALAKNIQYF. The variable domain in full, with the rest retrieved from reference TRBV19 and TRBJ2-4, is DGGITQSPKYLFRKEGQNVTLSCEQNLNHDAMYWYRQDPGQGLRLIYYSQIVNDFQKGDIAEGYSVSREKKESFPLTVTSAQKNPTAFYLCASSQELALAKNIQYFGAGTRLSVL.

The chain is built from TRBV6-1 and TRBJ1-5; D call uncertain. Germline V gene sequence: CDR1 MNHNS, CDR2 SASEGT. Trimming shortened V by 3 bases and J by 2 bases, and 11 bases separated the two germline ends. The CDR3 runs 15 residues. The CDR3 nucleotides read TGTGCCAGCAGTGATGTCAGGACCGGCAATCAGCCCCAGCATTTT. It translates to CASSDVRTGNQPQHF.

This clone has a handful of counts. The chain uses TRBV10-3 and TRBJ2-6; TRBD1 aligns across 8 bases. V was pared by 10 bases and J by 4 bases, with 9 bases of the junction left unmatched. Germline CDR1 and CDR2: ENHRY and SYGVKD. There are 15 residues in the CDR3. The CDR3 region is CATNQGAGGANVLTF. As DNA, the CDR3 is TGTGCCACTAACCAGGGGGCAGGAGGGGCCAACGTCCTGACTTTC.

The gene calls are TRBV7-2 and TRBJ1-2; a weak D match, TRBD1 (5 bases). The CDR3 sequence is 14 residues long. With 5 bases removed from V and 4 bases from J, the gap between germline ends came to 14 bases. Germline V gene lookup returns CDR1 SGHTA and CDR2 FQGNSA. DNA of the CDR3: TGTGCCAGCAGCCCTTCTCGCGACAGCTATGGCTACACCTTC. Translating it yields CASSPSRDSYGYTF.

The rearrangement links TRBV28 to TRBJ1-5; perhaps TRBD1 as D (6 bases). V lost 7 bases to trimming and J lost 1 base, with 14 bases between them. Germline V gene sequence: CDR1 MDHEN, CDR2 SYDVKM. This CDR3 contains 15 residues. CDR3 sequence: CASISSQGSNQPQHF. The CDR3 nucleotides read TGTGCCAGCATCAGTTCGCAGGGGAGCAATCAGCCCCAGCATTTT. The variable domain in full, with the rest retrieved from reference TRBV28 and TRBJ1-5, is DVKVTQSSRYLVKRTGEKVFLECVQDMDHENMFWYRQDPGLGLRLIYFSYDVKMKEKGDIPEGYSVSREKKERFSLILESASTNQTSMYLCASISSQGSNQPQHFGDGTRLSIL.

CDR3 loop: CASSWEQGTGVTQYF. CDR3 sequence (DNA): TGCGCCAGCAGCTGGGAACAGGGAACTGGGGTGACCCAGTACTTC. The chain combines TRBV5-1 with TRBJ2-5; TRBD1 is a possible D gene (6 bases). The germline gives CDR1 SGHRS, CDR2 YFSETQ. V dropped 3 bases and J dropped 7 bases, with 19 bases sitting between them. The CDR3 has 15 amino acids.

The chain uses TRBV14 and TRBJ2-3; D might be TRBD1 (6 bases). CDR3 length: 13 residues. V dropped 0 bases and J dropped 7 bases, with 8 bases sitting between them. The germline V gene has CDR1 SGHDN and CDR2 FVKESK. The CDR3 DNA reads TGTGCCAGCAGCCAAGATAGGGGGAATACGCAGTATTTT. Its protein is CASSQDRGNTQYF.

This sequence joins TRBV3-1 (or the pseudogene TRBV3-2) and TRBJ1-2, with 8 bases lining up with TRBD1. Germline V gives CDR1 LGHDT, CDR2 YNNKEL (reference sequence). The V segment lost 1 base and the J segment 6 bases; nucleotides outside the gene matches: 4. The CDR3 contains 14 residues. The CDR3 DNA reads TGTGCCAGCAGCCAAGTGCAGGGGGCGGATGGCTACACCTTC. Translation gives CASSQVQGADGYTF.

J is TRBJ2-3 and V is TRBV29-1; D is unclear. The V gene's germline CDR1 is SQVTM and CDR2 ANQGSEA. The CDR3 sequence is 12 residues long. Trimming shortened V by 5 bases and J by 5 bases, and 11 bases separated the two germline ends. The CDR3 bases are TGCAGCGTTCGAAAGGGTCAAGATACGCAGTATTTT. Its protein is CSVRKGQDTQYF.

A note on this clone: This sample also contains other DNA sequences that code for the same CDR3. CDR3 in amino acids: CASSVSGNTGELFF. The CDR3 nucleotides read TGTGCCAGCAGTGTGTCGGGGAACACCGGGGAGCTGTTTTTT. The chain is built from TRBV6-4 and TRBJ2-2; D is unclear. The V gene's germline CDR1 is MRHNA and CDR2 SNTAGT. The CDR3 is 14 amino acids. Trimming cost V 4 bases and J 1 base, with 7 bases left between them.

V is TRBV19 and J is TRBJ2-3; 9 bases agree with TRBD2. The CDR3 sequence is 13 residues long. The germline V gene encodes CDR1 LNHDA and CDR2 SQIVND (reference sequence). V trimming: 6 bases; J trimming: 6 bases; junction bases outside the gene matches: 4. In DNA form, the CDR3 reads TGTGCCAGTAGCACCGGACTAGCGGATACGCAGTATTTT. It yields the protein CASSTGLADTQYF.

This clone turned up a few times. The sample has other DNA sequences that encode this CDR3 too. The chain uses TRBV7-9 and TRBJ1-1; D might be TRBD1 (5 bases). Trimming left V 5 bases short and J 2 bases short, with 9 bases between. CDR3 length equals 13 residues. In germline, CDR1 is SEHNR, CDR2 FQNEAQ (reference sequence). The CDR3 DNA reads TGTGCCAGCAGCCGGGGGGGTAACACTGAAGCTTTCTTT. Its protein product is CASSRGGNTEAFF.

This chain joins TRBV18 and TRBJ1-2; 7 bases match TRBD1. The V gene's germline CDR1 is KGHSH and CDR2 LQKENI. The CDR3 totals 16 residues. J was trimmed by 1 base and V by 4 bases; bases with no gene match: 9. The DNA of the CDR3 is TGTGCCAGCTCACTGAACGAGGGGGCAGTTAACTATGGCTACACCTTC. The encoded protein is CASSLNEGAVNYGYTF.

This chain uses TRBV10-3 with TRBJ2-1; tentatively, D is TRBD1 or TRBD2 (5 bases each). The V end lost 3 bases, the J end lost 6 bases, and 9 bases lay between the germline ends. Germline V lookup: CDR1 ENHRY, CDR2 SYGVKD. The CDR3 runs 13 residues. CDR3 DNA sequence: TGTGCCATCAGTGAAGGGACCCCCAATGAGCAGTTCTTC. Protein product: CAISEGTPNEQFF.

The chain carries TRBV28 and TRBJ2-3; 12 nucleotides line up with TRBD2. V lost 6 bases, J lost 3 bases, and 4 bases stayed unmatched. CDR3 size: 15 residues. Germline CDR1 reads MDHEN; CDR2 reads SYDVKM. CDR3 bases: TGTGCCAGCAGATCCGGGACTAGCGGGACAGATACGCAGTATTTT. It codes for CASRSGTSGTDTQYF. Looking up the rest from reference TRBV28 and TRBJ2-3 gives the full variable domain: DVKVTQSSRYLVKRTGEKVFLECVQDMDHENMFWYRQDPGLGLRLIYFSYDVKMKEKGDIPEGYSVSREKKERFSLILESASTNQTSMYLCASRSGTSGTDTQYFGPGTRLTVL.

The rearrangement joins TRBV18 to TRBJ2-7; tentative D call: TRBD2 (5 bases). Germline loops: CDR1 KGHSH, CDR2 LQKENI. CDR3 length: 13 residues. V lost 3 bases and J lost 5, with 11 bases in between. As DNA, the CDR3 is TGTGCCAGCTCACCGAGGACCGGGGACGAGCAGTACTTC. This encodes CASSPRTGDEQYF.

The chain joins TRBV6-6 to TRBJ2-1; D may be TRBD1 (5 bases). V lost 5 bases, J lost 4 bases, and 9 bases lay in between. Germline V gene data show CDR1 as MNHNY and CDR2 as SVGAGI (reference sequence). There are 13 residues in the CDR3. The CDR3 region is CASSRTPYNEQFF. The CDR3 DNA is TGTGCCAGCAGTAGGACACCATACAATGAGCAGTTCTTC.